This T cell receptor beta chain was profiled in a study of blood T cell repertoires in COVID-19. In the study overall: PBMCs, B-cell-depleted T cells, or T cells were the source of the cDNA or gDNA that made up the material.

Methods used by the authors: Estimation of nucleated cell counts relied on the amplification of reference gene primers. Sequencing used immunoSEQ multiplex PCR; TCRdb keeps in-frame clones, though not all of them. That table furnishes V, J and clone size, whereas the DNA furnished D and trimming. The sample carries around 330,000 clones, 85% recorded once. It was within 2 weeks before study entry that exposed participants met a COVID-19 case. Sequencing was performed on PBMCs or T cells enriched from blood (not recorded which). This sequence was found in a woman in her 30s who had been exposed to COVID-19.

The CDR3 DNA follows: TGTGCCTGGAGTAGGTCTCACCGGGACGAGCAGTACTTC. Amino acids: CAWSRSHRDEQYF. V gene TRBV30 combines with J gene TRBJ2-7; D gene ambiguous. With 2 bases removed from V and 5 bases from J, the gap between germline ends came to 13 bases. CDR1 GTSNPN and CDR2 SVGIG come from the germline V gene (reference sequence). This CDR3 region has 13 residues.